This T cell receptor (beta chain) is from a study of beta chain features in type 1 diabetes. General study results and limits: In comparison with healthy donors, patients had naive, central memory and Treg TCRB repertoires that appeared more similar. Cells with high TCR expression could be over-represented when cDNA is sequenced.

Comment on this clone: Its target is unknown.

The collection from each donor was one heparinised blood draw averaging around 120 mL. Sequencing targeted expressed TCRB transcripts, as all isolated RNA had been reverse transcribed. Naive, central memory and regulatory T cell samples came to a mean of approximately 3.57 million reads. Method: immunoSEQ multiplex PCR; TCRdb's copy keeps in-frame clones and lacks some. The table shows about 620,000 clones, with about 14% occurring only once. Input material: naive CD4+ T cells from blood. This clonotype was sampled from a young man in good health.

This CDR3 is CASSQETALAGLLSYEQYF. CDR3 nucleotide sequence: TGCGCCAGCAGCCAGGAGACAGCACTAGCGGGTCTACTCTCCTACGAGCAGTACTTC. The chain joins TRBV4-1 to TRBJ2-7; TRBD2 aligns across 9 bases. Trimming at V came to 3 bases and at J to 0 bases, leaving 15 bases not matched to a gene. The CDR3 length is 19 residues. Germline CDR1 MGHRA, CDR2 YSYEKL.